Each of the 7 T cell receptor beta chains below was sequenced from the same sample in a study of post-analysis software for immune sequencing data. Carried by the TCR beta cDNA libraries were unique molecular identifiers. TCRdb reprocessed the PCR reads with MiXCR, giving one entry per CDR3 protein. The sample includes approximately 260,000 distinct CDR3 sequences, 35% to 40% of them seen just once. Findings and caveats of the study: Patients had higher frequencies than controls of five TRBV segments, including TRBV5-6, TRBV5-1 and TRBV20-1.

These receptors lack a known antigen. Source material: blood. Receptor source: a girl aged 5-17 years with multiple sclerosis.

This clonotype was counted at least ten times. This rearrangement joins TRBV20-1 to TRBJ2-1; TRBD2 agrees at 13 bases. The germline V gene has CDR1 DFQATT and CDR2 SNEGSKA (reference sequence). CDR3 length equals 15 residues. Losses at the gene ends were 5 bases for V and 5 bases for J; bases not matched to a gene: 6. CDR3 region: CSAVRLAGGHNEQFF. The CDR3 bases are TGCAGTGCTGTCCGACTAGCGGGAGGTCACAATGAGCAGTTCTTC.

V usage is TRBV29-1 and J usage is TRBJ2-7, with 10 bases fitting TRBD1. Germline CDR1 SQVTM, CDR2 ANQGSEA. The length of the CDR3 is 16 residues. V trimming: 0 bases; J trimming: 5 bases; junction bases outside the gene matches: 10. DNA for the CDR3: TGCAGCGTTGAAGATTATCTTCCGGGACAGGGGAACGAGCAGTACTTC. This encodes CSVEDYLPGQGNEQYF.

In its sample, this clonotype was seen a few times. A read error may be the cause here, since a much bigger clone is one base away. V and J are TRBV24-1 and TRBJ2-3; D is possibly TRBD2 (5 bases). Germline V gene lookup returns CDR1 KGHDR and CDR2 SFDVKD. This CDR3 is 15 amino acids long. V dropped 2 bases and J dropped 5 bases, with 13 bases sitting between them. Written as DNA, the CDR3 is TGTGCCACCAGTGATTGTAAGGGTGGAGGAGATACGCAGTATTTT. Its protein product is CATSDCKGGGDTQYF.

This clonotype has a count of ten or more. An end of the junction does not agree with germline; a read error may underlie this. CDR3 loop: CASSSGQGTGTQYF. The DNA for the CDR3 is TGTGCCAGCAGTTCGGGACAGGGGACAGGTACGCAGTATTTT. The chain carries TRBV12-3 or TRBV12-4 and TRBJ2-3, with TRBD1 matching 10 bases. The CDR3 extends over 14 amino acids.

The CDR3 loop is CSVGGVGDYGYTF. For the CDR3, the DNA is TGCAGCGTTGGCGGGGTAGGCGACTATGGCTACACCTTC. The chain uses TRBV29-1 and TRBJ1-2; D unresolved. Germline loops: CDR1 SQVTM, CDR2 ANQGSEA. CDR3 size: 13 residues. The V end lost 4 bases, the J end lost 3 bases, and 12 bases lay between the germline ends.

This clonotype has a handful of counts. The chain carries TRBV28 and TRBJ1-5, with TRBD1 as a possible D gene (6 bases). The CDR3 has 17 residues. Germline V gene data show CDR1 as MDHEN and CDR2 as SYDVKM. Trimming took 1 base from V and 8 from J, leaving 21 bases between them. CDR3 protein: CASSLLGSRGAPKPQHF. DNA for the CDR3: TGTGCCAGCAGTTTATTGGGTTCTCGGGGGGCCCCAAAGCCCCAGCATTTT.

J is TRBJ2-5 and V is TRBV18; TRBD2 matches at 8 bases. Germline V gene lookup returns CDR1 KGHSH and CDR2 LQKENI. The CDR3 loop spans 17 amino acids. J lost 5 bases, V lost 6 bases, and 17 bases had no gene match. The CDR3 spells CASSLLLATGGEETQYF. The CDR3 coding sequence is TGTGCCAGCTCCCTCCTCTTGGCTACGGGAGGGGAGGAGACCCAGTACTTC.